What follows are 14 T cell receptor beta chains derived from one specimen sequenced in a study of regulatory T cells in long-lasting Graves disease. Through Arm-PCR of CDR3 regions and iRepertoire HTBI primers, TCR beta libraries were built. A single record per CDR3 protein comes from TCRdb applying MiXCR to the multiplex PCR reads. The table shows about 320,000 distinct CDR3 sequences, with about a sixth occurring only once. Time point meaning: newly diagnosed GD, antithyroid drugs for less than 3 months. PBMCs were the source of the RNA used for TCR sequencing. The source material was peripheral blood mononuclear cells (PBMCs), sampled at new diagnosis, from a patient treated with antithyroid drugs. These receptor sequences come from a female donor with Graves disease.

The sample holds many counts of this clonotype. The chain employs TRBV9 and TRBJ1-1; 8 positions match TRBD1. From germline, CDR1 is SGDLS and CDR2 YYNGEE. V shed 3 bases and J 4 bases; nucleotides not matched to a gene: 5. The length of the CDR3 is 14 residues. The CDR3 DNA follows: TGTGCCAGCAGCGAAACAGGGGGAGCCACTGAAGCTTTCTTT. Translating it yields CASSETGGATEAFF.

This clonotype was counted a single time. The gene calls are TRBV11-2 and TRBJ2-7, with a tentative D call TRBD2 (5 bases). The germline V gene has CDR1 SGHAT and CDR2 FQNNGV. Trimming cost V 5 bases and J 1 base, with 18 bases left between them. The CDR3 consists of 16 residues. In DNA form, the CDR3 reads TGTGCCAGCAGCCCGTTTAGCGCAGGTGTTTCCTACGAGCAGTACTTC. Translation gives CASSPFSAGVSYEQYF.

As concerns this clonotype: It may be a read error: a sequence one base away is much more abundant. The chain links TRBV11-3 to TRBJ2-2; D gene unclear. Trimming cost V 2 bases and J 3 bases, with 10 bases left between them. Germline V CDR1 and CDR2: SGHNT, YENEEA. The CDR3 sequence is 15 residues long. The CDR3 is CASSLRRTDTGELFF. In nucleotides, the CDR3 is TGTGCCAGCAGCTTACGACGGACGGACACCGGGGAGCTGTTTTTT.

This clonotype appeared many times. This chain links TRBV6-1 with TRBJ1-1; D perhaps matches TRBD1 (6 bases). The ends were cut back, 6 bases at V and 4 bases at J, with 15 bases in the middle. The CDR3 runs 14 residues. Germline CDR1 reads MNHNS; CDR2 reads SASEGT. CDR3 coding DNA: TGTGCCAGCAGGATCAGGGAAGGGGGCACTGAAGCTTTCTTT. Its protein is CASRIREGGTEAFF.

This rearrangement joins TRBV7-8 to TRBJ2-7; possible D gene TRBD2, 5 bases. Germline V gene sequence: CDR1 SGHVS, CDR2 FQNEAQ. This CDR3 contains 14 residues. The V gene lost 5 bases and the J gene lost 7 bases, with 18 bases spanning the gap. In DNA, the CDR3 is TGTGCCAGCAGCCCGCGCCGCACCTCGGGGGAGCAGTACTTC. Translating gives CASSPRRTSGEQYF.

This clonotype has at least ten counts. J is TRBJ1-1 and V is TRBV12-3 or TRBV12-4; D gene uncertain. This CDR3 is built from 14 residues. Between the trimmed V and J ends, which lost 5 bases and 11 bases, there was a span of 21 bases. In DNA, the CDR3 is TGTGCCAGCAGTGGCGAGCGGGCATCTCAGTACGCTTTCTTT. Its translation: CASSGERASQYAFF.

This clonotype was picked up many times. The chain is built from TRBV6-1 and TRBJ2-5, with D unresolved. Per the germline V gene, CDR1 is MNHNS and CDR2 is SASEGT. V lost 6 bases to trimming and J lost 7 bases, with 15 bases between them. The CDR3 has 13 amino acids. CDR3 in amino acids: CASRDRASVTQYF. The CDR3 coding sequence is TGTGCCAGCAGGGACCGGGCTTCTGTGACCCAGTACTTC.

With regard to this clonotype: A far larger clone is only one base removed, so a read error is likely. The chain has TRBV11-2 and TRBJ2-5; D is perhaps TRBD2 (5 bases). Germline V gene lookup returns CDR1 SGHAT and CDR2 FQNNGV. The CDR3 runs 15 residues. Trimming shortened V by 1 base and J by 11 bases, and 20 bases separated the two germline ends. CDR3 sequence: CASSLAGSSYNEQYF. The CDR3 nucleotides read TGTGCCAGCAGCTTAGCGGGGAGCTCCTACAATGAGCAGTACTTC.

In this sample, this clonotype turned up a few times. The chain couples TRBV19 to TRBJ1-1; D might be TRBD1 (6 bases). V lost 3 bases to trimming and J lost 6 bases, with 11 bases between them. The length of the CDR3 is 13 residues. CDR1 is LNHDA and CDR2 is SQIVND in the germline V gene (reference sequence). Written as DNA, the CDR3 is TGTGCCAGTAGTATTACGGGGGGCTCTGAAGCTTTCTTT. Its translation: CASSITGGSEAFF.

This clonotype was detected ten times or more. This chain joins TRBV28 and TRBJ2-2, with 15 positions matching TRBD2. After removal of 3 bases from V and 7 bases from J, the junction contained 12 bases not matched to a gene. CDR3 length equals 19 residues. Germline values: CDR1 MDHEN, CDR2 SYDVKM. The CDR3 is CASSFPGQGLAGGHGELFF. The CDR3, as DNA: TGTGCCAGCAGTTTTCCGGGACAGGGACTAGCGGGAGGCCACGGGGAGCTGTTTTTT.

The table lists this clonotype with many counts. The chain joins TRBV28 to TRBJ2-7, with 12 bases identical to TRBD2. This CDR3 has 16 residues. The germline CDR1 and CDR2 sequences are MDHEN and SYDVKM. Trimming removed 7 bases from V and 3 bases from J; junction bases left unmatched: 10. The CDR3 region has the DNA TGTGCCAGCACCCCCCGCGGACTAGCGGGGTACTACGAGCAGTACTTC. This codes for CASTPRGLAGYYEQYF.

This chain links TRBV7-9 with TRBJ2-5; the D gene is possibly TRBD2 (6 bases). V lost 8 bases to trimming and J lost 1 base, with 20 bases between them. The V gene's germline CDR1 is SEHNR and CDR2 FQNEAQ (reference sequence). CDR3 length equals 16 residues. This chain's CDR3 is CASSLTGRGAQETQYF. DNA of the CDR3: TGTGCCAGCTCCCTGACCGGGAGAGGAGCCCAAGAGACCCAGTACTTC.

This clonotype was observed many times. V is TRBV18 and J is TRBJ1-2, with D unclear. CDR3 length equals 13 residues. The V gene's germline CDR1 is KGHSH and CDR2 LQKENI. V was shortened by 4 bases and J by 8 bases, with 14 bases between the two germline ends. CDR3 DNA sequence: TGTGCCAGCTCACTCCTCGGGATCGGGGGCTACACCTTC. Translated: CASSLLGIGGYTF. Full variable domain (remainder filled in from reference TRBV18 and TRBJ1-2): NAGVMQNPRHLVRRRGQEARLRCSPMKGHSHVYWYRQLPEEGLKFMVYLQKENIIDESGMPKERFSAEFPKEGPSILRIQQVVRGDSAAYFCASSLLGIGGYTFGSGTRLTVV.

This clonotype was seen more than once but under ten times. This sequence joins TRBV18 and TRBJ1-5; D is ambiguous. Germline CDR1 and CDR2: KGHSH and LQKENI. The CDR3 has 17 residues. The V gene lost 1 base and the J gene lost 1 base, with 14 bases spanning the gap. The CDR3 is CASSPRTSPGSNQPQHF. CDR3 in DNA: TGTGCCAGCTCACCACGGACCTCCCCCGGAAGCAATCAGCCCCAGCATTTT.